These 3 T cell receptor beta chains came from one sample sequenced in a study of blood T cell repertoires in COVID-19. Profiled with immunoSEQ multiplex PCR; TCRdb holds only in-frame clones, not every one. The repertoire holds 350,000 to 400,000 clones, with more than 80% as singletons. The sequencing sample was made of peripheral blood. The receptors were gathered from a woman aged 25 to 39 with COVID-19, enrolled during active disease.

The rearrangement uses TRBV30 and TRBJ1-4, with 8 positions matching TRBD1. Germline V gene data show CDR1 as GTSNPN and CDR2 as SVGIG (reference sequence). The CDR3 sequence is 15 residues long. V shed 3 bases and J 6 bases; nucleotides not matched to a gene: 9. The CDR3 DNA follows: TGTGCCTGGAGGACCGGACAGGGCAGAGATGAAAAACTGTTTTTT. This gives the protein CAWRTGQGRDEKLFF.

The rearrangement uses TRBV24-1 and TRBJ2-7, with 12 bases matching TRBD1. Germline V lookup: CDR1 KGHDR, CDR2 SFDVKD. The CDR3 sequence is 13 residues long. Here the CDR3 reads CPVGDRGPYEQYV. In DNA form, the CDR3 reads TGTCCGGTAGGGGACAGGGGGCCCTACGAGCAGTACGTC.

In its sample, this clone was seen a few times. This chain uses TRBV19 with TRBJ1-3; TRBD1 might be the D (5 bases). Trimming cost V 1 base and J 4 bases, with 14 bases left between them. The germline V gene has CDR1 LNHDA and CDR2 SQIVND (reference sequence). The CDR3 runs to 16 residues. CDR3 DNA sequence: TGTGCCAGTAGTATAGTTCCCTCTTGGGGCGGAAACACCATATATTTT. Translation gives CASSIVPSWGGNTIYF.